Detailed here is one T cell receptor beta chain. Those patients who had chemo-refractory metastatic non-small-cell lung cancer were given focal radiation along with CTLA-4 blockade through ipilimumab. The assay was immunoSEQ multiplex PCR, and TCRdb's table has in-frame clones only and misses some. The table lists about 77,000 clones, approximately 73% of them singletons. The sample belongs to a study of radiotherapy plus CTLA-4 blockade in lung cancer. At the level of the study: Among enrolled patients, over 15% responded and roughly 28% achieved disease control.

Germline V gene lookup returns CDR1 SEHNR and CDR2 FQNEAQ (reference sequence). J gave up 5 bases and V 6 bases, and 4 bases lay outside the gene matches. The CDR3 is 14 amino acids. The material was peripheral blood, obtained from a patient treated with radiotherapy plus ipilimumab. V is TRBV7-9 and J is TRBJ1-6; TRBD1 matches 7 bases. The clonotype was recovered from a human donor with non-small cell lung cancer whose response to radiotherapy plus ipilimumab could not be evaluated. CDR3 DNA sequence: TGTGCCAGCAGGAACACAGGGGATAATTCACCCCTCCACTTT. Translated, it gives CASRNTGDNSPLHF.